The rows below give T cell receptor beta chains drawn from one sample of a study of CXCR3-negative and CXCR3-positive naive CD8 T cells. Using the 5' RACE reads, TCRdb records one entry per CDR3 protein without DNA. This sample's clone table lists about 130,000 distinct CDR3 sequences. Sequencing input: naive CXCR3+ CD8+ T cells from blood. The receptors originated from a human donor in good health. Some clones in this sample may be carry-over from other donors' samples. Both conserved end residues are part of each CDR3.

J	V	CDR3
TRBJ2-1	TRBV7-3	CASSLGLGGEQFF
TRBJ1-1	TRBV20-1	CSARGSLVRGTEAFF
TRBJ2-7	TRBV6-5	CASSYLGFEQYF
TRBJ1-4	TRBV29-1	CSVLDSTNEKLFF
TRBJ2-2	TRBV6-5	CASSPLAGDPPGELFF
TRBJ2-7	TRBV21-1	CATTSGGRNEQYF
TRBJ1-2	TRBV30	CAWSRVGTVTYGYTF
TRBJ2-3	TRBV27	CASSFTTRTSSTDTQYF
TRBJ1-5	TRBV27	CASSLGSNQPQHF
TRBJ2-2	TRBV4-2	CASSPTSGPPGELFF
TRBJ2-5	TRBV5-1	CASSLEGNGPETQYF
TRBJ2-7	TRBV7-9	CASSLGKTGDRYF
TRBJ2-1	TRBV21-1	CASSKAKGYRGVYNEQFF
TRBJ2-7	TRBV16	CTSSLTGKSYEQYF
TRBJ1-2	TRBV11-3	CASSSRDEPYNYGYTF
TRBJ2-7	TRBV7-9	CASSPPQPSYEQYF
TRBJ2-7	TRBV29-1	CSLEDPGEGGRQYF
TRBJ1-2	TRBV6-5	CASSSYSAGYTF
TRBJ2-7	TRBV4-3	CASSHERYEQYF
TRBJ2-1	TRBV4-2	CASSQGPNEQFF
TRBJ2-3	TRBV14	CASSPSRRTGTPVGSTDTQYF
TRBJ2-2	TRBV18	CASSPLDSNTGELFF
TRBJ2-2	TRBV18	CASSPLTENTGELFF
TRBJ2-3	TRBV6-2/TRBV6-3	CASGGLRTDTQYF
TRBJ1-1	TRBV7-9	CASSDRRGGDTEAFF
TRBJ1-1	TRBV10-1	CASSEYGADEAFF
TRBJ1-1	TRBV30	CAWSVDDVTEAFF
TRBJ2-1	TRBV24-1	CATSDWTDYNEQFF
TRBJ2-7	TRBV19	CASSMSSYNEQFF
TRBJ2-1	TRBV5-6	CASSPGAGGNEQFF
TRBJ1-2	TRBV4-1	CASSPGEDYGYTF
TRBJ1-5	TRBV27	CATRGGINQPQHF
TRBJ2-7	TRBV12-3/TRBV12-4	CASSRGTSGDEQYF
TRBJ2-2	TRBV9	CASSDGSGELFF
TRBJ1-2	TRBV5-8	CASSLYPGDRSRGYTF
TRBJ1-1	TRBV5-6	CASSLGRGQNTEAFF
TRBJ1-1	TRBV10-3	CAISESVGGTEAFF
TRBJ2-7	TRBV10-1	CASGQGSYEQYF
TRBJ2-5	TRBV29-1	CSAEGSWETQYF
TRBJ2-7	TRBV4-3	CASSQDKIGSYEQYF
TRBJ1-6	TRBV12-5	CASARDRGSPLHF
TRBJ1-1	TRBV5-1	CASSLRRQGLIGSTEAFF
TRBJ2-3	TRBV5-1	CASALADLTDTQYF
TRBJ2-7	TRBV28	CASSLLGGAIYEQYF
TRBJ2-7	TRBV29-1	CSVQEGAVEQYF
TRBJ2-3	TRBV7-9	CASSLAGGSIADTQYF
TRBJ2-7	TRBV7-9	CASSPSGGGSYEQYF